This section outlines one T cell receptor beta chain sequence together with its context. The record originates from a study of blood T cell repertoires in COVID-19. The overall study: Samples of COVID-19 (acute and convalescent) were obtained from the United States, Italy and Spain. From T cells, B-cell-depleted T cells, or PBMCs came the material, which was cDNA or gDNA.

Original methodology: Reference gene primer amplification gave estimated nucleated cell counts. Some clones are missing from TCRdb's copy, which holds only in-frame ones; the method was immunoSEQ multiplex PCR. The D gene and trimming were derived from the DNA, and the V and J assignments and clone size from that table. The sample yields more than 200,000 clones, approximately 84% seen once. The clonotype was recovered from a man between 50 and 59 years old with active or convalescent COVID-19. The sample taken for sequencing was peripheral blood.

CDR3 nucleotides: TGTGCCAGCAGTTTAACAGGGAGGGTACGGACTGAAGCTTTCTTT. It is translated as CASSLTGRVRTEAFF. The chain combines TRBV6-5 with TRBJ1-1, with D possibly being TRBD1 (6 bases). Germline V gene sequence: CDR1 MNHEY, CDR2 SVGAGI. CDR3 length: 15 residues. The ends were cut back, 4 bases at V and 5 bases at J, with 17 bases in the middle.